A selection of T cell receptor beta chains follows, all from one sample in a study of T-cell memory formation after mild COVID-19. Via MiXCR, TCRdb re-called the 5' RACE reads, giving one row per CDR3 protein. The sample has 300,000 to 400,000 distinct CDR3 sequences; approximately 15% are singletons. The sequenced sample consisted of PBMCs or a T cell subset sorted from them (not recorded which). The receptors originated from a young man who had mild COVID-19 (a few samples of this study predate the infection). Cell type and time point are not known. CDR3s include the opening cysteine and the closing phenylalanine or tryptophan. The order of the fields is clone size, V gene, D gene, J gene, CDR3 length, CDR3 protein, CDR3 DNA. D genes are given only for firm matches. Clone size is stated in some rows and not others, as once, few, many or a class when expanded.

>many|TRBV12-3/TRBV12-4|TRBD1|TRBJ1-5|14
CASSVQGSNQPQHF
TGTGCCAGCAGTGTACAGGGGAGCAATCAGCCCCAGCATTTT
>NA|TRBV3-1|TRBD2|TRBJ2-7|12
CASSPEGGEQYF
TGTGCCAGCAGCCCCGAGGGAGGGGAGCAGTACTTC
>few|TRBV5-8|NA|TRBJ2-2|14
CASSFHLVNGELFF
TGTGCCAGCAGCTTCCACCTAGTGAACGGGGAGCTGTTTTTT
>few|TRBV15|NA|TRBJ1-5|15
CATSRDRGLNQPQHF
TGTGCCACCAGCAGAGATCGGGGGCTGAATCAGCCCCAGCATTTT
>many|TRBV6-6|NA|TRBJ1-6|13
CASSSGANSPLHF
TGTGCCAGCAGTTCAGGGGCAAATTCACCCCTCCACTTT
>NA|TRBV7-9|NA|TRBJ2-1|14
CASSWTNSYNEQFF
TGTGCCAGCAGCTGGACTAACTCCTACAATGAGCAGTTCTTC
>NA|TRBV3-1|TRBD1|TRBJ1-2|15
CASSQVGQGIYGYTF
TGTGCCAGCAGCCAGGTCGGACAGGGGATCTATGGCTACACCTTC
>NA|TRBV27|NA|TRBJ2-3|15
CASSLRNSNTDTQYF
TGTGCCAGCAGTTTAAGGAACAGTAACACAGATACGCAGTATTTT
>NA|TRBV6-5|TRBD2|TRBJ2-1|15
CASSYLLAGGREQFF
TGTGCCAGCAGTTATTTACTAGCGGGGGGGCGTGAGCAGTTCTTC
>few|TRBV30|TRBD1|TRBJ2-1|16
CAWSVGGTGGRNEQFF
TGTGCCTGGAGTGTCGGTGGGACAGGGGGCCGAAATGAGCAGTTCTTC
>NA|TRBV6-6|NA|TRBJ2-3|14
CASSYKGGTDTQYF
TGTGCCAGCAGTTACAAAGGGGGCACAGATACGCAGTATTTT
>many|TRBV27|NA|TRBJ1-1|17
CASSPSWTRAKDTEAFF
TGTGCCAGCAGTCCGAGTTGGACCAGGGCGAAGGACACTGAAGCTTTCTTT
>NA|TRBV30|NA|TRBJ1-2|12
CAWSSYDYGYTF
TGTGCCTGGAGTTCATATGACTATGGCTACACCTTC
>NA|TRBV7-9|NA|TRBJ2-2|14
CASNRDPGPGELFF
TGTGCCAGCAATAGGGACCCCGGACCCGGGGAGCTGTTTTTT
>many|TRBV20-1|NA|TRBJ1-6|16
CSARDIRQTYNSPLHF
TGCAGTGCTAGAGATATTCGGCAGACCTATAATTCACCCCTCCACTTT
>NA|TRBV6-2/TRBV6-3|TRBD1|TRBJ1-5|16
CASRSPYRGLGQPQHF
TGTGCCAGCAGAAGTCCCTACAGGGGGCTCGGTCAGCCCCAGCATTTT
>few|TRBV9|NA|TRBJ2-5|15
CASSSTGGQHETQYF
TGTGCCAGCAGCTCCACGGGGGGCCAACACGAGACCCAGTACTTC
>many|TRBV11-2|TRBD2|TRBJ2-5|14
CASSPGGLVETQYF
TGTGCCAGCAGCCCGGGGGGGTTGGTGGAGACCCAGTACTTC
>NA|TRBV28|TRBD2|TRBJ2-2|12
CAERGSVGELFF
TGTGCGGAGCGGGGATCCGTCGGGGAGCTGTTTTTT
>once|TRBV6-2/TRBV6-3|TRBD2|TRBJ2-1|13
CASLFGGGNEQFF
TGTGCCAGCCTATTCGGGGGGGGAAATGAGCAGTTCTTC
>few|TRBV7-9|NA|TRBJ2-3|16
CASSLIVGGGADTQYF
TGTGCCAGCAGCCTCATTGTCGGAGGGGGCGCAGATACGCAGTATTTT
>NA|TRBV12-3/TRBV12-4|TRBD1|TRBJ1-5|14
CASKGDSSNQPQHF
TGTGCCAGCAAAGGGGACAGCAGCAATCAGCCCCAGCATTTT
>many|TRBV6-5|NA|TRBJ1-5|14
CASSYVIGGQPQHF
TGTGCCAGCAGTTACGTTATAGGGGGTCAGCCCCAGCATTTT
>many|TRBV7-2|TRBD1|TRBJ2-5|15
CASSFLGQGLETQYF
TGTGCCAGCAGCTTCTTAGGACAGGGGCTGGAGACCCAGTACTTC
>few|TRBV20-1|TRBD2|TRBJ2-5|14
CSAPRAGEQETQYF
TGCAGTGCCCCCCGGGCGGGGGAGCAAGAGACCCAGTACTTC
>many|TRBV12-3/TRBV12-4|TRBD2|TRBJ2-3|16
CASSLERGGGTDTQYF
TGTGCCAGCAGTTTAGAACGGGGGGGCGGGACAGATACGCAGTATTTT
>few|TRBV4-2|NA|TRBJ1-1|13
CASSQEAPTEAFF
TGTGCCAGCAGCCAAGAAGCACCCACTGAAGCTTTCTTT
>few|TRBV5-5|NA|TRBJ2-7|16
CASSMDDRKSGYEQYF
TGTGCCAGCAGCATGGACGACAGGAAGAGCGGCTACGAGCAGTACTTC
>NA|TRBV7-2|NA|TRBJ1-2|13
CASSPTSGYGYTF
TGTGCCAGCAGCCCTACTTCGGGCTATGGCTACACCTTC